The T cell receptor beta chain under discussion was sequenced for a study of long-term antiretroviral therapy in people with HIV. Runs used v3.0 of the immunoSEQ assay and were done at survey level. Sequencing set out to capture about 40,000-50,000 T-cell genomes per sample. TCRdb keeps only in-frame clones here, not all; method: immunoSEQ multiplex PCR. The table shows tens of thousands of clones, with roughly 93% occurring only once. This CDR3 contains 13 residues. V was pared by 2 bases and J by 2 bases, with 6 bases between. Germline CDR1 is SGHNT and CDR2 is YYREEE (reference sequence). Every donor contributed at least one pre-ART and at least two post-ART PBMC samples.

This sample comprised unsorted PBMCs, obtained 4.1 years after starting antiretroviral therapy. The chain uses TRBV5-4 and TRBJ2-3; D remains unclear. The sequence was obtained from a woman between 50 and 59 years old with HIV. CDR3 amino acids: CASSLLVTDTQYF. The CDR3 DNA follows: TGTGCCAGCAGCTTACTTGTCACAGATACGCAGTATTTT.